This T cell receptor (beta chain) was sequenced for a study of blood T cell repertoires in COVID-19. Overall study context: The United States, Italy and Spain provided the acute and convalescent COVID-19 samples.

The study drew participants aged about 18 to 89 years from roughly 25 US areas. This table comes from immunoSEQ multiplex PCR, and its TCRdb copy is limited to in-frame clones, with some not included. The top ten clones hold approximately 0.93% of a sample with 300,000 to 450,000 clones, about 90% of them seen once. Trimming removed 5 bases from V and 4 bases from J; junction bases left unmatched: 0. Per germline, CDR1 MDHEN and CDR2 SYDVKM. The CDR3 is made up of 12 amino acids. This TCR was recovered from a woman in her twenties or thirties who had recovered from COVID-19. This chain links TRBV28 with TRBJ1-2; 8 bases are a match to TRBD1. Input material: PBMCs or T cells enriched from blood (not recorded which). For the CDR3, the DNA is TGTGCCAGCAGTGGACAGGGCTATGGCTACACCTTC. Amino acid sequence: CASSGQGYGYTF.